A selection of T cell receptor beta chains follows, all from one sample in a study of T cell responses to AZD1222 COVID-19 vaccine. Clones were read by immunoSEQ multiplex PCR, and TCRdb kept only the in-frame ones, dropping some. The sample includes roughly 180,000 clones, about 89% of them seen just once. This sample comprised peripheral blood, obtained 28 days after the second AZD1222 dose. The receptors shown here come from an adult who received the AZD1222 COVID-19 vaccine. The conserved cysteine and the conserved F or W are not part of the CDR3 here. Clone size is given for some rows only: seen once, a few or many times, or a class if the clone is expanded.

j_gene: TRBJ2-2
abundance: -
v_gene: TRBV5-6
CDR3aa: ASSLGQPSVELF

j_gene: TRBJ1-2
abundance: -
v_gene: TRBV30
CDR3aa: AWSVSGDGYT

j_gene: TRBJ1-4
abundance: -
v_gene: TRBV18
CDR3aa: ASSLQGAQEKLF

j_gene: TRBJ2-4
abundance: -
v_gene: TRBV7-9
CDR3aa: ASSSGTREANIQY

j_gene: TRBJ2-2
abundance: -
v_gene: TRBV5-6
CDR3aa: ASSTRQVSNTGELF

j_gene: TRBJ2-5
abundance: -
v_gene: TRBV18
CDR3aa: ASSPGQGWETQY

j_gene: TRBJ1-1
abundance: -
v_gene: TRBV6-5
CDR3aa: ASRQSGMNTEAF

j_gene: TRBJ1-3
abundance: once
v_gene: TRBV23-1
CDR3aa: ASSQVGQGAISGNTIY

j_gene: TRBJ2-3
abundance: -
v_gene: TRBV5-6
CDR3aa: ASSLFGGSGSTDTQY

j_gene: TRBJ2-2
abundance: few
v_gene: TRBV5-4
CDR3aa: ASSFLDGTGELF

j_gene: TRBJ1-3
abundance: -
v_gene: TRBV11-2
CDR3aa: ASSPQVQSGNTIY

j_gene: TRBJ2-1
abundance: -
v_gene: TRBV5-1
CDR3aa: ASSLNSGTSSYNEQF

j_gene: TRBJ2-7
abundance: -
v_gene: TRBV19
CDR3aa: ASSPGQVYEQY

j_gene: TRBJ1-1
abundance: -
v_gene: TRBV23-1
CDR3aa: ASSQKRENTEAF

j_gene: TRBJ2-5
abundance: -
v_gene: TRBV2
CDR3aa: ASSPFRGGETQY

j_gene: TRBJ1-1
abundance: -
v_gene: TRBV18
CDR3aa: ASSPYRPDTEAF

j_gene: TRBJ2-7
abundance: -
v_gene: TRBV5-1
CDR3aa: ASSFSAGDSYEQY

j_gene: TRBJ1-2
abundance: -
v_gene: TRBV29-1
CDR3aa: SVEFSLGYT

j_gene: TRBJ1-4
abundance: -
v_gene: TRBV7-9
CDR3aa: ASSHTGERGKLF

j_gene: TRBJ1-1
abundance: -
v_gene: TRBV10-2
CDR3aa: ASSAGTDNTEAF

j_gene: TRBJ2-7
abundance: few
v_gene: TRBV9
CDR3aa: ASSVALLDEQY

j_gene: TRBJ2-7
abundance: -
v_gene: TRBV13
CDR3aa: ASSPPSEYEQY

j_gene: TRBJ2-3
abundance: -
v_gene: TRBV9
CDR3aa: ASRDGGAGTDTQY

j_gene: TRBJ2-6
abundance: -
v_gene: TRBV5-6
CDR3aa: ASSRRGGSGANVLT

j_gene: TRBJ2-5
abundance: -
v_gene: TRBV11-2
CDR3aa: ASSPGLAGDGGETQY

j_gene: TRBJ2-1
abundance: -
v_gene: TRBV4-3
CDR3aa: ASSQDGNRLNEQF

j_gene: TRBJ1-2
abundance: -
v_gene: TRBV7-2
CDR3aa: ASSAYRANYGYT